This entry features one T cell receptor (beta chain) sequence. The method was immunoSEQ multiplex PCR; TCRdb's version includes in-frame clones alone and lacks a portion of them. The sample carries 50,000 or so clones, 90% to 95% recorded once. This specimen comes from a study of technical replicates of blood from a handful of donors. CDR1 and CDR2 from the germline V gene are ENHRY and SYGVKD. The CDR3 contains 13 residues. V was cut by 3 bases and J by 6 bases, with 9 bases left in between. This chain uses TRBV10-3 with TRBJ1-5, with no clear D. The receptor's source is a human donor in good health. Some clones in this sample may be carry-over from other donors' samples. Source material: PBMCs. The DNA of the CDR3 is TGTGCCATCAGTGACGAGGAAGTTCAGCCCCAGCATTTT. This sequence encodes CAISDEEVQPQHF.